This note documents a single T cell receptor (beta chain) sequence. No antigen is known for it. Every subset had its genomic DNA shared out evenly among several immunoSEQ plates. Here immunoSEQ multiplex PCR was the method, and the copy in TCRdb shows in-frame clones only, minus some. The sample has about 2 million clones, 85% to 95% seen once; the top ten hold under 0.15%. This CDR3 region has 14 residues. V shed 5 bases and J shed 4 bases, with 14 bases lying between them. CDR1 is SGHTA and CDR2 is FQGNSA in the germline V gene. The data were taken from a study of shared clonotypes between healthy human individuals. Whole-study context: Three CD4 naive, three CD4 memory, two CD8 naive and one CD8 memory plate were used per donor.

General observations from the study: Naive subsets, compared against memory subsets, generally had larger estimated richness values. Sorted-subset sequencing, rarefaction showed, was incomplete despite large depth.

This sequence originates from a man younger than 30 in good health. The chain carries TRBV7-2 and TRBJ1-1; D is undetermined. The sequenced material came from naive CD4+ T cells sorted from blood. Subset of the sample: CD45RA+ positively selected. In nucleotides, the CDR3 is TGTGCCAGCAGCCGACCTAAAGGAAGCACTGAAGCTTTCTTT. Its translation: CASSRPKGSTEAFF.